This T cell receptor beta chain was observed in a study of metastatic and nonmetastatic thyroid tumors (dated by TCRdb to the early 2020s). For context, the study as a whole: For patients with malignant and with benign thyroid disease, the researchers compared repertoires between peripheral blood samples and tumor or nodule tissue samples. Results and caveats for the whole study, not just this receptor: In both blood and tumor samples, malignant tumors were reported to have significantly higher TCR beta diversity than benign nodules.

Of note for this clone: There is no known antigen for this receptor. No quality values exist for individual bases; no much larger clone is one base distant.

Receptor amplification or capture employed PCR. The run used an Illumina HiSeq 4000. High-throughput sequencing was used to profile the CDR3 region of the TCR beta-chain in every patient. In the paper's pipeline: The researchers built a classifier to tell apart papillary thyroid cancer patients with distant metastasis, based on CDR3 differences among clinicopathological groups. The Shannon index was used to measure repertoire diversity, and the Morisita-Horn index was used to measure how similar tumor and blood repertoires were. The raw public reads went through TCRdb reprocessing: fastp at Q25, MiXCR clone calling, in-frame beta chains kept. What appears here as the V and J calls and clone size reflects TCRdb's work, not the paper's. The sample table holds fewer than 4,500 clones, of which approximately 29% were seen once. In total, the top ten clones hold approximately 16% of the sample. V is clipped by 1 base and J by 5 bases, and the sequence between their germline boundaries is 12 bases long. Measured from the cysteine to the phenylalanine, the CDR3 is 15 residues long. Just CDR3 DNA is preserved here, 45 bases in frame from base 1. The germline V gene gives CDR1 as MDHEN and CDR2 as SYDVKM.

Before undergoing thyroid surgery, none of the patients had been given any kind of treatment. Using T-cell receptor beta sequencing, the researchers looked back retrospectively at clinical samples from patients, gathered between about 2011 and 2018. The receptor comes from a male donor with papillary thyroid cancer or a benign thyroid nodule (not recorded which). Some clones in this sample may be carry-over from other donors' samples. This receptor chain uses TRBV28 and TRBJ2-4, with TRBD1 perhaps the D gene, on 6 matching bases. The sequenced sample was adjacent normal tissue. The base sequence is TGTGCCAGCAGTTTATTCAGGACAGCTGAAAACATTCAGTACTTC. Translation gives CASSLFRTAENIQYF.